Presented here are 21 T cell receptor beta chains from one specimen sequenced in a study of blood T cell repertoires in COVID-19. Libraries were prepared by immunoSEQ multiplex PCR; TCRdb keeps only in-frame clonotypes and omits some of them. Of under 250,000 clones in the sample, 80% were seen once. Sequenced sample: peripheral blood. These receptors were obtained from a human donor in a cohort sampled during active COVID-19.

The gene calls are TRBV28 and TRBJ2-4; maybe TRBD1 (5 bases). Trimming pared 8 bases from V and 5 bases from J, leaving 13 bases between. The CDR3 runs 13 residues. Germline CDR1 reads MDHEN; CDR2 reads SYDVKM. Here the CDR3 reads CASGAPAQNIQYF. CDR3 coding DNA: TGTGCCAGCGGGGCTCCGGCGCAAAACATTCAGTACTTC.

The chain employs TRBV15 and TRBJ2-3; 7 positions match TRBD2. With 3 bases clipped from V and 0 bases from J, the junction kept 6 bases outside the gene matches. The CDR3 covers 16 residues. Per germline, CDR1 LNHNV and CDR2 YYDKDF (reference sequence). As DNA, the CDR3 is TGTGCCACCAGCAGTTTTGGACTAGTAAGCACAGATACGCAGTATTTT. It is translated as CATSSFGLVSTDTQYF.

This chain joins TRBV18 and TRBJ1-1; TRBD1 is a possible D gene (5 bases). Germline assignment: CDR1 KGHSH and CDR2 LQKENI. Between the trimmed V and J ends, which lost 6 bases and 7 bases, there was a span of 15 bases. The CDR3 has 13 amino acids. CDR3 protein: CASSPQARGEAFF. The DNA of the CDR3 is TGTGCCAGCTCTCCCCAGGCTAGGGGTGAAGCTTTCTTT. Drawing the rest from reference TRBV18 and TRBJ1-1, the complete variable domain is NAGVMQNPRHLVRRRGQEARLRCSPMKGHSHVYWYRQLPEEGLKFMVYLQKENIIDESGMPKERFSAEFPKEGPSILRIQQVVRGDSAAYFCASSPQARGEAFFGQGTRLTVV.

Of note for this clone: At one of its ends the junction is not consistent with the germline gene, which may arise from a read error. V and J are TRBV14 and TRBJ2-3; 14 positions match TRBD2. Germline CDR1 SGHDN, CDR2 FVKESK. CDR3 length: 17 residues. The CDR3 nucleotides read TGTGCCAGCAGCCCCGAGGTCGGACTAGCGGGGGGCCAGCCTGTGGATTTT. It specifies CASSPEVGLAGGQPVDF.

This clone was seen more than once but under ten times. This chain uses TRBV28 with TRBJ1-5; weak D call: TRBD1 (6 bases). Germline V gives CDR1 MDHEN, CDR2 SYDVKM. The CDR3 is made up of 14 amino acids. V lost 0 bases to trimming and J lost 5 bases, with 8 bases between them. The chain's CDR3 is CASSLWGAYQPQHF. DNA for the CDR3: TGTGCCAGCAGTTTATGGGGGGCCTATCAGCCCCAGCATTTT.

This clone was seen a few times. This chain uses TRBV6-4 with TRBJ2-2; D might be TRBD2 (5 bases). The CDR3 is 14 residues long. Trimming stripped 4 bases from V and 2 bases from J, with 8 bases between. CDR1 and CDR2 from the germline V gene are MRHNA and SNTAGT. The CDR3 protein is CASSGEFNTGELFF. The CDR3 coding sequence is TGTGCCAGCAGTGGGGAGTTCAACACCGGGGAGCTGTTTTTT.

V usage is TRBV12-3 or TRBV12-4 and J usage is TRBJ1-2; D is ambiguous. This CDR3 spans 13 amino acids. The ends were cut back, 4 bases at V and 5 bases at J, with 11 bases in the middle. The CDR3 nucleotides are TGTGCCAGCAGTTCTCAGCGACTTTATGGCTACACCTTC. Translating it yields CASSSQRLYGYTF.

This clone was counted a single time. The CDR3 protein is CASSFTSGTEETQYF. The CDR3 coding sequence is TGTGCCAGCAGTTTTACTAGCGGGACTGAAGAGACCCAGTACTTC. The gene calls are TRBV6-6 and TRBJ2-5; 10 bases fit TRBD2. The V and J ends lost 4 bases and 3 bases, in that order; junction bases with no gene match: 5. This CDR3 is built from 15 residues. Germline CDR1 is MNHNY and CDR2 is SVGAGI (reference sequence).

The CDR3 here is CASSLIDEQFF. The CDR3 nucleotides are TGTGCCAGCAGTTTAATAGATGAGCAGTTCTTC. This rearrangement joins TRBV28 to TRBJ2-1; the D is unclear. Per the germline V gene, CDR1 is MDHEN and CDR2 is SYDVKM. V was pared by 2 bases and J by 8 bases, with 4 bases between. This CDR3 has 11 residues.

The V and J genes are TRBV6-5 and TRBJ2-7, with D hard to call. The V gene lost 8 bases and the J gene lost 3 bases, with 11 bases spanning the gap. CDR3 length: 12 amino acids. From germline, CDR1 is MNHEY and CDR2 SVGAGI. CDR3 in amino acids: CASLTSFYEQYF. The CDR3 bases are TGTGCCAGCCTAACGAGCTTCTACGAGCAGTACTTC.

The CDR3 loop reads CASSQPSDRPTSTYGYTF. CDR3 bases: TGTGCCAGCAGCCAACCCTCGGACAGGCCTACGTCTACCTATGGCTACACCTTC. The J gene is TRBJ1-2, the V gene TRBV3-1 (or the pseudogene TRBV3-2), with 7 bases that match TRBD1. Germline lookup yields CDR1 LGHDT and CDR2 YNNKEL (reference sequence). The CDR3 loop spans 18 amino acids. V gave up 2 bases and J gave up 4 bases; unmatched junction bases: 16.

The chain has TRBV12-1 and TRBJ2-7; the DNA was not used to check the table's D call, TRBD1. TRBV12-1 constitutes a pseudogene. The CDR3 extends over 15 amino acids. As DNA, the CDR3 is TGTGCCAGCAGCTCCTCCCCGGGACAGGGGCTCGAGCAGTACTTC. The encoded protein is CASSSSPGQGLEQYF.

The gene calls are TRBV28 and TRBJ1-1; D possibly corresponds to TRBD1 (5 bases). The germline gives CDR1 MDHEN, CDR2 SYDVKM. The CDR3 covers 11 residues. V gave up 6 bases and J gave up 7 bases, with 9 bases separating them. The CDR3 nucleotides are TGTGCCAGCAGGGCGGGGCTTGAAGCTTTCTTT. This encodes CASRAGLEAFF.

The CDR3, as DNA: TGTGCCAGCTCCCCCCGAGGGGGTGGCGAGCAGTACTTC. This gives the protein CASSPRGGGEQYF. V is TRBV18 and J is TRBJ2-7, with a possible D match to TRBD1 (6 bases). The CDR3 sequence is 13 residues long. With 6 bases removed from V and 6 bases from J, the gap between germline ends came to 15 bases. Germline lookup yields CDR1 KGHSH and CDR2 LQKENI.

J is TRBJ2-5 and V is TRBV4-1; TRBD2 aligns across 7 bases. CDR3 size: 15 residues. V was clipped by 0 bases and J by 5 bases; unmatched bases: 6. Germline CDR1 and CDR2: MGHRA and YSYEKL. The chain's CDR3 is CASSQEGLPGETQYF. CDR3 coding DNA: TGCGCCAGCAGCCAAGAGGGACTACCTGGGGAGACCCAGTACTTC.

The CDR3 is CASSAPAGNTDTQYF. The CDR3 DNA reads TGTGCCAGCAGCGCCCCGGCAGGTAACACAGATACGCAGTATTTT. The chain uses TRBV28 and TRBJ2-3; D not certain. Germline CDR1 and CDR2: MDHEN and SYDVKM. The CDR3 covers 15 residues. The germline V and J ends were trimmed by 6 bases and 2 bases, with 15 bases remaining between them. Combining the CDR3 with reference TRBV28 and TRBJ2-3 gives the whole variable domain DVKVTQSSRYLVKRTGEKVFLECVQDMDHENMFWYRQDPGLGLRLIYFSYDVKMKEKGDIPEGYSVSREKKERFSLILESASTNQTSMYLCASSAPAGNTDTQYFGPGTRLTVL.

In regard to this clone: The junction and the germline gene differ at one end; a read error may be behind it. The chain carries TRBV27 and TRBJ2-7; 8 bases are shared with TRBD2. Germline V lookup: CDR1 MNHEY, CDR2 SMNVEV (reference sequence). CDR3 length equals 13 residues. The CDR3 coding sequence is TGTGCCAGCAGCTTATACGGGGGGGGCGAGCAGTACTTC. Encoded protein: CASSLYGGGEQYF.

V is TRBV9 and J is TRBJ2-2, with 9 positions matching TRBD2. The V gene end was trimmed by 0 bases and the J gene end by 3 bases; junction bases not matched to a gene: 9. The length of the CDR3 is 18 residues. From germline, CDR1 is SGDLS and CDR2 YYNGEE. The DNA for the CDR3 is TGTGCCAGCAGCGTAGAGTGGGGGACTAGCACGCACACCGGGGAGCTGTTTTTT. Protein: CASSVEWGTSTHTGELFF.

About this clone: The sample contains more than one DNA sequence encoding this CDR3. The chain joins TRBV7-3 to TRBJ2-1, with 12 bases that match TRBD2. CDR3 length: 15 amino acids. The V gene's germline CDR1 is SGHTA and CDR2 FQGTGA. V trimming: 5 bases; J trimming: 4 bases; junction bases outside the gene matches: 3. CDR3 nucleotides: TGTGCCAGCAGCCGCGGACTAGCGGGGTACAATGAGCAGTTCTTC. Its translation is CASSRGLAGYNEQFF.

This chain connects TRBV9 to TRBJ2-3; 9 bases are a match to TRBD2. This CDR3 contains 17 residues. Losses at the gene ends were 0 bases for V and 6 bases for J; bases not matched to a gene: 11. Germline V CDR1 and CDR2: SGDLS, YYNGEE. CDR3 protein: CASSVVSGGYFVDTQYF. CDR3 in DNA: TGTGCCAGCAGCGTAGTGAGCGGGGGGTACTTCGTGGATACGCAGTATTTT.

V gene TRBV11-2 combines with J gene TRBJ2-7; 9 bases are a match to TRBD1. J gave up 6 bases and V 4 bases, and 13 bases lay outside the gene matches. Germline CDR1 is SGHAT and CDR2 is FQNNGV. The CDR3 totals 16 residues. The CDR3: CASSWDPGDRVGEQYF. The CDR3, as DNA: TGTGCCAGCAGCTGGGATCCGGGGGACAGGGTAGGCGAGCAGTACTTC.